This T cell receptor (beta chain) was captured by sequencing in a study of T cells after yellow fever vaccination. Study results and limitations: Clonotypes appearing in both CD4 and CD8 compartments existed, and their share was small.

TCRdb reanalysed the 5' RACE reads using MiXCR and keeps one entry per CDR3 protein. The table includes about 340,000 distinct CDR3 sequences, about 12% detected once. This clonotype was seen a handful of times. What it binds is not known. The clonotype originates from a man younger than 35 who received the YFV17D yellow fever vaccine. Material: CD4+ T cells sorted from PBMCs, obtained 15 days after the yellow fever booster vaccination.

The CDR3 nucleotides read TGTGCCAGTAGCGACTCAGGATATAATTCACCCCTCCACTTT. Protein: CASSDSGYNSPLHF. The rearrangement uses TRBV19 and TRBJ1-6; D call uncertain. Germline CDR1 and CDR2: LNHDA and SQIVND (reference sequence). Trimming cost V 6 bases and J 4 bases, with 10 bases left between them. The length of the CDR3 is 14 residues.